Listed below are T cell receptor beta chains from one sample, sequenced in a study of blood T cell repertoires in COVID-19. TCRdb's copy holds only in-frame clones and misses some; the assay was immunoSEQ multiplex PCR. The sample carries approximately 300,000 clones, 90% recorded once. Sequencing was done on a sample of peripheral blood. These receptors all stem from a woman aged 30 to 39 with COVID-19, enrolled during active disease. CDR3s include the opening cysteine and the closing phenylalanine or tryptophan. D genes are given only for firm matches. Rows give clone size only sometimes, using once, few, many, or a class for an expanded clone.

j_call d_call v_call clone_size cdr3_nt cdr3_aa
TRBJ2-6 . TRBV19 . TGTGCCAGTAACCCTGGTCACTTCTCTGGGGCCAACGTCCTGACTTTC CASNPGHFSGANVLTF
TRBJ2-5 . TRBV6-5 . TGTGCCAGCGGGCAGAGTCAAGAGACCCAGTACTTC CASGQSQETQYF
TRBJ2-7 TRBD2 TRBV10-2 . TGCGCCAGCAGTGAGTCAGGGAGCGGGAGTTATCCATCGTACTTC CASSESGSGSYPSYF
TRBJ2-7 TRBD2 TRBV28 . TGTGCCAGCAGTTCTAGCGGGAGGGCCGAGCAGTACTTC CASSSSGRAEQYF
TRBJ2-2 TRBD2 TRBV7-9 . TGTGCCAGCAGCTTTACTAGCGCGAACACCGGGGAGCTGTTTTTT CASSFTSANTGELFF
TRBJ1-1 TRBD1 TRBV28 once TGTGCCAGCAGTTTAAGACAGGGGGCCTACACTGAAGCTTTCTTT CASSLRQGAYTEAFF
TRBJ1-3 . TRBV7-9 . TGTGCCAGCAGCCTGTTCCCGATCCGAGGGGGAAACACCATATATTTT CASSLFPIRGGNTIYF
TRBJ1-3 . TRBV5-1 once TGCGCCAGTATGACAAAGCCGGGAAACACCATATATTTT CASMTKPGNTIYF
TRBJ2-3 . TRBV20-1 . TGCAGTGCCAGTAGCCGGACACCCACAGATACGCAGTATTTT CSASSRTPTDTQYF
TRBJ1-4 TRBD1 TRBV5-1 . TGCGCCAGCAGCGGGTGGACAGGGAAGGATGAAAAACTGTTTTTT CASSGWTGKDEKLFF
TRBJ1-5 TRBD1 TRBV28 . TGTGCCAGCAGTCTAGGGACAGGGGATCAGCCCCAGCATTTT CASSLGTGDQPQHF
TRBJ1-1 . TRBV6-5 . TGTGCCAGCACCGCCAGACAGGACGGCGAAGCTTTCTTT CASTARQDGEAFF
TRBJ2-7 . TRBV6-2/TRBV6-3 . TGTGCCAGCAGTTTAGGACAGAACGAGCAGTACTTC CASSLGQNEQYF
TRBJ1-2 . TRBV28 . TGTGCCAGCAGTTCAGGGGCCTATGGCTACACCTTC CASSSGAYGYTF
TRBJ1-1 . TRBV11-2 . TGTGCCAGCAGCTTCGGGTTTGGGAACACTGAAGCTTTCTTT CASSFGFGNTEAFF
TRBJ2-2 . TRBV9 . TGTGCCAGCAGCGCTGAGCGGGTAACCGGGGAGCTGTTTTTT CASSAERVTGELFF
TRBJ1-5 TRBD1 TRBV6-5 . TGTGCAGCTACCAGGGGGCTTGGGCAGCCCCAGCATTTT CAATRGLGQPQHF
TRBJ2-2 . TRBV7-9 . TGTGCCAGCAGCCCGAAATTCCCCTCGGGACTTAACACCGGGGAGCTGTTTTTT CASSPKFPSGLNTGELFF
TRBJ2-3 . TRBV7-2 once TGTGCCAGCAGCCCCCGCGGGTTTCAGGTGGATACGCAGTATTTT CASSPRGFQVDTQYF
TRBJ2-1 TRBD1 TRBV6-5 . TGTGCCGTGGGGACAGGGGTAATCGATGAGCAGTTCTTC CAVGTGVIDEQFF
TRBJ2-2 . TRBV7-3 . TGTGCCAGCAGCAAACAGCCATACACCGGGGAGCTGTTTTTT CASSKQPYTGELFF
TRBJ2-1 . TRBV6-5 . TGTGCCAGCAGGAGAGGTGGGAGCTCCTACAATGAGCAGTTCTTC CASRRGGSSYNEQFF
TRBJ1-2 TRBD1 TRBV3-1/TRBV3-2 once TGTGCCAGCAGCCCGACGGGACAGTCCTATGGCTACACCTTC CASSPTGQSYGYTF
TRBJ2-7 TRBD2 TRBV28 . TGTGCCAGCAGTTTGTGGACTAGCGCGAAACCCTACGAGCAGTACTTC CASSLWTSAKPYEQYF
TRBJ1-6 . TRBV27 . TGTGCCAGCAGTTTATCGGCCAGGCGTACGAATTCACCCCTCCACTTT CASSLSARRTNSPLHF
TRBJ2-3 . TRBV27 . TGTGCCAGCAGTTTGAGCTTCTTACCTAGCACAGATACGCAGTATTTT CASSLSFLPSTDTQYF
TRBJ2-1 TRBD2 TRBV15 . TGTGCCACCAGCAGAGAGGGAGGGCAAACTAGCAATGAGCAGTTCTTC CATSREGGQTSNEQFF
TRBJ1-2 . TRBV7-9 . TGTGCCAGCAGCTTAGGAGGAGCCGGCTACACCTTC CASSLGGAGYTF
TRBJ1-4 TRBD1 TRBV29-1 . TGCAGCGCATTACCTCGTGGGACAGGGGGCGATGAAAAACTGTTTTTT CSALPRGTGGDEKLFF
TRBJ1-1 TRBD1 TRBV6-5 . TGTGCCAGCAATATAGGACAGGAGAACACTGAAGCTTTCTTT CASNIGQENTEAFF
TRBJ2-7 . TRBV6-5 . TGTGCCAGCAGTTACTCGAAAGCTTACGAGCAGTACTTC CASSYSKAYEQYF
TRBJ2-2 . TRBV6-1 . TGTGCCAGCAGTGCCCACAGAGCCCCGAACACCGGGGAGCTGTTTTTT CASSAHRAPNTGELFF
TRBJ2-7 TRBD1 TRBV29-1 . TGCAGCGTTTGTCTTTCAGGGGGCCCATACGAGCAGTACTTC CSVCLSGGPYEQYF
TRBJ2-1 TRBD1 TRBV28 . TGTGCCAGCAGGACAGGGGGGGGAGATGAGCAGTTCTTC CASRTGGGDEQFF
TRBJ1-2 TRBD1 TRBV10-1 . TGCGCCAGCAGCGCGGGACAGGGAAATGGCTACACCTTC CASSAGQGNGYTF
TRBJ1-5 . TRBV15 . TGTGCCACCAGCAGCTCAACCGCCCTAGGCAATCAGCCCCAGCATTTT CATSSSTALGNQPQHF
TRBJ2-3 TRBD1 TRBV24-1 . TGTGCCACTGGGACAGGAAGCACAGATACGCAGTATTTT CATGTGSTDTQYF
TRBJ2-2 TRBD1 TRBV12-5 . TGTGCTAGTGGTTGGGCTACGACAGGGGGAACCGGGGAGCTGTTTTTT CASGWATTGGTGELFF
TRBJ1-1 . TRBV5-1 . TGCGCCAGCAGCACGGGACTATTCTTGAACACTGAAGCTTTCTTT CASSTGLFLNTEAFF
TRBJ1-5 . TRBV21-1 . TGTGCCGACAACCGGGACAGGGGGCGCAAAGGCGATCAGCCCCAGCATTTT CADNRDRGRKGDQPQHF
TRBJ2-3 TRBD2 TRBV4-1 . TGCGCCAGCAGCCAAGTGGAGACTAGCGGGGCCAGAGGTGCGGATACGCAGTATTTT CASSQVETSGARGADTQYF
TRBJ2-7 TRBD2 TRBV29-1 . TGCAGCGTTGGTAAGGCTAGCGGGAGAGATTGGCAGTACTTC CSVGKASGRDWQYF
TRBJ2-7 . TRBV7-2 . TGTGCCAGCAGCTTAGACCCCCGCGACCGCGGGCAGTACTTC CASSLDPRDRGQYF
TRBJ1-6 . TRBV9 . TGTGCCAGCAGCGGCCTAGGGGTTTCACCCCTCCACTTT CASSGLGVSPLHF
TRBJ1-5 . TRBV24-1 . TGTGCCACCAGTGATTCTACTAAGAGCCACCAGCCCCAGCATTTT CATSDSTKSHQPQHF